The 12 T cell receptor beta chains below were found in one sample sequenced in a study of T cell responses to AZD1222 COVID-19 vaccine. TCRdb keeps only in-frame clones here, not all; method: immunoSEQ multiplex PCR. The data contain about 200,000 clones, roughly 94% of them singletons. The sequences come from peripheral blood, collected 28 days after the second dose of the MenACWY control vaccine. Receptors were obtained from an adult who received the MenACWY meningococcal vaccine as a control.

The CDR3 nucleotides are TGTGCCTGGACCCCTCCGGCTAATGAAAAACTGTTTTTT. Translated: CAWTPPANEKLFF. The chain has TRBV30 and TRBJ1-4; no definite D call. V was cut by 4 bases and J by 3 bases, with 9 bases left in between. Germline lookup yields CDR1 GTSNPN and CDR2 SVGIG (reference sequence). The CDR3 sequence is 13 residues long. The complete variable domain, with remaining parts taken from reference TRBV30 and TRBJ1-4, reads SQTIHQWPATLVQPVGSPLSLECTVEGTSNPNLYWYRQAAGRGLQLLFYSVGIGQISSEVPQNLSASRPQDRQFILSSKKLLLSDSGFYLCAWTPPANEKLFFGSGTQLSVL.

The J gene is TRBJ2-2, the V gene TRBV19; TRBD1 is a possible D gene (6 bases). The CDR3 is 14 residues long. Trimming removed 5 bases at V and 1 base at J, with 8 bases between. CDR1 is LNHDA, CDR2 SQIVND, per germline (reference sequence). CDR3: CASSPRGNTGELFF. The CDR3 nucleotides read TGTGCCAGTAGTCCCAGGGGGAACACCGGGGAGCTGTTTTTT.

This clone showed up just once. The chain uses TRBV7-8 and TRBJ1-5, with 9 bases aligning to TRBD1. The CDR3 has 19 residues. In germline, CDR1 is SGHVS, CDR2 FQNEAQ. Trimming cost V 5 bases and J 2 bases; bases outside gene matches: 16. Written as DNA, the CDR3 is TGTGCCAGCAGCGGGGCCCGGGACAGGGAGGGGGCGGGCAATCAGCCCCAGCATTTT. Translated, it gives CASSGARDREGAGNQPQHF. Drawing the rest from reference TRBV7-8 and TRBJ1-5, the complete variable domain is GAGVSQSPRYKVAKRGQDVALRCDPISGHVSLFWYQQALGQGPEFLTYFQNEAQLDKSGLPSDRFFAERPEGSVSTLKIQRTQQEDSAVYLCASSGARDREGAGNQPQHFGDGTRLSIL.

This chain connects TRBV3-1 (or the pseudogene TRBV3-2) to TRBJ1-5; D possibly corresponds to TRBD1 (5 bases). Trimming stripped 3 bases from V and 4 bases from J, with 22 bases between. Germline V gene sequence: CDR1 LGHDT, CDR2 YNNKEL (reference sequence). The CDR3 is made up of 18 amino acids. The CDR3 DNA reads as TGTGCCAGCAGCCATTGCCACGAAAGGGGATCGTGGAATCAGCCCCAGCATTTT. The encoded protein is CASSHCHERGSWNQPQHF.

The rearrangement uses TRBV6-5 and TRBJ1-2; 8 bases match TRBD1. The CDR3 extends over 16 amino acids. Germline trimming cut 2 bases from V and 2 bases from J; bases unmatched to any gene: 7. Per germline, CDR1 MNHEY and CDR2 SVGAGI. The CDR3 nucleotides read TGTGCCAGCAGTTACACCAGGGGGCGTAAAAACTATGGCTACACCTTC. Its translation is CASSYTRGRKNYGYTF.

This CDR3 reads CASSQESGTGVPEAFF. CDR3 DNA: TGTGCCAGCAGCCAAGAATCCGGGACAGGGGTGCCTGAAGCTTTCTTT. The chain links TRBV3-1 (or the pseudogene TRBV3-2) to TRBJ1-1; 10 bases are shared with TRBD1. This CDR3 is 16 amino acids long. Germline V gene sequence: CDR1 LGHDT, CDR2 YNNKEL (reference sequence). The junction had 7 bases not matched to a gene; V was cut back by 0 bases and J by 6 bases.

The sample holds one count of this clone. The genes are TRBV28 and TRBJ2-3; TRBD1 agrees at 11 bases. The J segment lost 1 base and the V segment lost 4 bases, leaving 13 bases of the junction unmatched. Germline V gives CDR1 MDHEN, CDR2 SYDVKM. CDR3 length equals 19 residues. The CDR3 DNA reads TGTGCCAGCAGTTGGGACAGGGGGAATTCGTTAGCGGGCACAGATACGCAGTATTTT. This gives the protein CASSWDRGNSLAGTDTQYF.

This clone was counted a single time. V is TRBV10-3 and J is TRBJ1-6; D gene uncertain. Deletions cut 10 bases from V and 10 bases from J, with 20 bases between. The CDR3 extends over 14 amino acids. Per the germline V gene, CDR1 is ENHRY and CDR2 is SYGVKD. For the CDR3, the DNA is TGTGCCACCACTGATTCAGAGGGAGGGTCACCCCTCCACTTT. As protein: CATTDSEGGSPLHF.

The V and J genes are TRBV4-1 and TRBJ1-2, with D possibly being TRBD1 (5 bases). Germline assignment: CDR1 MGHRA and CDR2 YSYEKL. The length of the CDR3 is 15 residues. Trimming left V 0 bases short and J 4 bases short, with 12 bases between. The CDR3 nucleotides read TGCGCCAGCAGCCAAGATTGGGGGGAGCGCTATGGCTACACCTTC. Its translation is CASSQDWGERYGYTF.

For this clone: Additional DNA sequences in this sample encode the identical CDR3. V gene TRBV18 combines with J gene TRBJ1-5; D possibly corresponds to TRBD1 (6 bases). Germline-derived CDR1 and CDR2 are KGHSH and LQKENI. V shed 6 bases and J shed 1 base, with 10 bases lying between them. CDR3 length equals 14 residues. CDR3 sequence: CASSPGQSNQPQHF. The CDR3 coding sequence is TGTGCCAGCTCCCCAGGACAGAGCAATCAGCCCCAGCATTTT.

The V call is TRBV30, the J call TRBJ1-3; D gene unclear. V lost 8 bases and J 0 bases, leaving 17 bases between the germline ends. The CDR3 is 15 residues long. CDR1 is GTSNPN and CDR2 is SVGIG in the germline V gene (reference sequence). CDR3 sequence (DNA): TGTGCCCAACATTCCCGGGAGAGCTCTGGAAACACCATATATTTT. It translates to CAQHSRESSGNTIYF.

V and J are TRBV3-1 (or the pseudogene TRBV3-2) and TRBJ2-7; D is perhaps TRBD1 (5 bases). Trimming stripped 4 bases from V and 3 bases from J, with 10 bases between. The CDR3 spans 13 residues. The V gene's germline CDR1 is LGHDT and CDR2 YNNKEL (reference sequence). The CDR3 protein is CASSPLDSYEQYF. The CDR3 coding sequence is TGTGCCAGCAGCCCCCTAGACAGCTACGAGCAGTACTTC.